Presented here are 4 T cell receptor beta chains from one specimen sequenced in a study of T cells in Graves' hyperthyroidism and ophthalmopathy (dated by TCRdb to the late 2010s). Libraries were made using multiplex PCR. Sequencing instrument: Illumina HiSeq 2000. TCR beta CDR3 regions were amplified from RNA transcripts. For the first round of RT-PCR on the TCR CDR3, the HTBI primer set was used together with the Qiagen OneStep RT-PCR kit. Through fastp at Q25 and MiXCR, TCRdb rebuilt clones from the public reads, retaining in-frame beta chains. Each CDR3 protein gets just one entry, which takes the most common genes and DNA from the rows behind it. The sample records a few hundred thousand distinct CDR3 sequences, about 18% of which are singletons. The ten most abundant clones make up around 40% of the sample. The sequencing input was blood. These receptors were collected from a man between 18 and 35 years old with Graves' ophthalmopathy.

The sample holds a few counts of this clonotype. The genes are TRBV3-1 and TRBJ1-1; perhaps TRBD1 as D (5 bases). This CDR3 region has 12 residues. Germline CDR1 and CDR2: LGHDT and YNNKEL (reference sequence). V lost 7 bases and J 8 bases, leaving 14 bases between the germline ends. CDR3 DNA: TGTGCCAGCATCTCCCGGGGCCGCGAAGCTTTCTTT. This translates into CASISRGREAFF.

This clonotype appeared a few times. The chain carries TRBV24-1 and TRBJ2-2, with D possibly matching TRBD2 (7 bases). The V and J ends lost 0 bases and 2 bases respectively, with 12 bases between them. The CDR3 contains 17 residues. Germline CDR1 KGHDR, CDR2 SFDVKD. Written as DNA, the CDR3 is TGTGCCACCAGTGATTTGGGCGGGGGCTTTAACACCGGGGAGCTGTTTTTT. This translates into CATSDLGGGFNTGELFF.

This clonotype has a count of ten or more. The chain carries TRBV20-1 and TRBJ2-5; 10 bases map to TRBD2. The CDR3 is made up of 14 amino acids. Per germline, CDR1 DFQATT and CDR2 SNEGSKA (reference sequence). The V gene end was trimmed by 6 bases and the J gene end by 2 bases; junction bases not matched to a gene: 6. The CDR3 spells CSATGTSEQETQYF. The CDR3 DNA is TGCAGTGCGACCGGGACTAGCGAGCAAGAGACCCAGTACTTC.

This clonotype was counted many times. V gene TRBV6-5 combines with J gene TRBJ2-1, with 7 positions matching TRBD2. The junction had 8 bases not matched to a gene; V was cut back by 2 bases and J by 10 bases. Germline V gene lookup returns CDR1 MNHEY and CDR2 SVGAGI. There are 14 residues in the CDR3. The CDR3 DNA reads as TGTGCCAGCAGTTACCAGCGGGGCTCACACGAGCAGTTCTTC. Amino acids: CASSYQRGSHEQFF.